This TCR beta chain was found in a study of technical replicates of blood from a few donors. Assay: immunoSEQ multiplex PCR; the TCRdb copy retains only in-frame clones and omits some. There are around 68,000 clones in the sample; nearly 98% occur only once, and roughly 0.25% lies in the top ten. What was sequenced was T cells isolated from PBMCs. This TCR came from a human donor in good health.

The CDR3 is CASSLASGGRNYGYTF. DNA for the CDR3: TGTGCCAGCAGCTTAGCCTCAGGGGGACGGAACTATGGCTACACCTTC. This rearrangement joins TRBV7-2 to TRBJ1-2, with TRBD1 matching over 7 bases. The CDR3 loop spans 16 amino acids. After removal of 0 bases from V and 2 bases from J, the junction contained 6 bases not matched to a gene. Looked up from germline, CDR1 is SGHTA and CDR2 is FQGNSA.